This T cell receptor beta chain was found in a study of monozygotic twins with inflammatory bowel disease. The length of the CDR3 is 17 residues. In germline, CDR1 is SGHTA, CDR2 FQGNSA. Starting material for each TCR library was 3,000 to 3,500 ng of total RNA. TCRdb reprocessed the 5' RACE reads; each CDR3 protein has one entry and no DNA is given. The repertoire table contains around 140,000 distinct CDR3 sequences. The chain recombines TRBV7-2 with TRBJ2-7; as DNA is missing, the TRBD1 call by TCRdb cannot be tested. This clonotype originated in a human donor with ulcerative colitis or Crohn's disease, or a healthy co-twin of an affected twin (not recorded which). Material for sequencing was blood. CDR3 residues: CASSSRAVQGDLYEQYF.